A single sample gave rise to the 6 T cell receptor beta chains below, sequenced in a study of CD8+ T cells in alopecia areata. Indicated treatment: oral pan-JAK inhibitor, 5-10 mg twice daily. Reverse transcribed after extraction, RNA yielded cDNA as the sequencing template. The method was immunoSEQ multiplex PCR; TCRdb's version includes in-frame clones alone and lacks a portion of them. Seen here are more than 150,000 clones, 40% to 65% observed once, and the top ten hold about 9.5%. The source material was CD8+ T cells sorted from blood, sampled between weeks 51 and 52, from a patient treated with tofacitinib. The receptor set was obtained from a human donor with alopecia areata.

V and J are TRBV19 and TRBJ2-7, with a tentative D call TRBD2 (5 bases). V dropped 7 bases and J dropped 2 bases, with 18 bases sitting between them. Germline lookup yields CDR1 LNHDA and CDR2 SQIVND (reference sequence). The CDR3 spans 15 residues. CDR3 protein: CASTPRAFPTYEQYF. The DNA for the CDR3 is TGTGCCAGTACCCCGAGGGCCTTCCCAACCTACGAGCAGTACTTC.

This clone was seen more than once but under ten times. This rearrangement joins TRBV10-3 to TRBJ2-2, with 9 bases aligning to TRBD1. The CDR3 contains 17 residues. Germline V gene data show CDR1 as ENHRY and CDR2 as SYGVKD. Trimming at V came to 3 bases and at J to 1 base, leaving 6 bases not matched to a gene. The CDR3 DNA follows: TGTGCCATCAGTGAAGGACAGGGGATCGAGAACACCGGGGAGCTGTTTTTT. It yields the protein CAISEGQGIENTGELFF.

In DNA form, the CDR3 reads TGTGCCAGCAGTTACTCCTTTGACAGACCCCTCTATGGCTACACCTTC. It specifies CASSYSFDRPLYGYTF. The chain uses TRBV6-5 and TRBJ1-2, with D tentatively TRBD1 (5 bases). The CDR3 covers 16 residues. Germline CDR1 reads MNHEY; CDR2 reads SVGAGI. V lost 0 bases and J 4 bases, leaving 15 bases between the germline ends.

V and J are TRBV2 and TRBJ2-3, with D possibly being TRBD2 (5 bases). Trimming shortened V by 6 bases and J by 4 bases, and 11 bases separated the two germline ends. CDR1 is SNHLY, CDR2 FYNNEI, per germline. This CDR3 comprises 13 residues. The CDR3 spells CASREAGPDTQYF. The CDR3 bases are TGTGCCAGCAGAGAGGCGGGCCCAGATACGCAGTATTTT.

This chain joins TRBV29-1 and TRBJ2-7, with D uncertain. CDR1 is SQVTM, CDR2 ANQGSEA, per germline. With 5 bases removed from V and 0 bases from J, the gap between germline ends came to 5 bases. The CDR3 is 11 amino acids. CDR3 amino acids: CSVYASYEQYF. The CDR3 DNA sequence: TGCAGCGTTTACGCCTCCTACGAGCAGTACTTC.

The chain has TRBV7-9 and TRBJ2-2, with unresolved D. The CDR3 has 15 residues. V lost 0 bases and J 8 bases, leaving 13 bases between the germline ends. From germline, CDR1 is SEHNR and CDR2 FQNEAQ (reference sequence). Here the CDR3 reads CASSLAPRTPGELFF. In DNA form, the CDR3 reads TGTGCCAGCAGCTTAGCGCCCCGGACCCCAGGGGAGCTGTTTTTT.